The 32 T cell receptor beta chains presented below share a single source sample, sequenced in a study of cytomegalovirus exposure and HLA in healthy donors. 60 Vbeta and 13 Jbeta primers were used in PCR. Method: immunoSEQ multiplex PCR; TCRdb's copy keeps in-frame clones and lacks some. The sample carries 250,000 to 300,000 clones, 85% to 95% recorded once. Sequencing was carried out using PBMCs. These receptors were obtained from a girl under 10 years old in good health and CMV-seronegative.

J is TRBJ2-5 and V is TRBV9, with TRBD2 matching over 7 bases. With V trimmed by 6 bases and J by 4 bases, 12 bases remained unmatched. The germline CDR1 and CDR2 sequences are SGDLS and YYNGEE. This CDR3 has 15 residues. The DNA for the CDR3 is TGTGCCAGCACCCAGTTTGCGGGGGTACGAGAGACCCAGTACTTC. Translating gives CASTQFAGVRETQYF.

The chain has TRBV5-1 and TRBJ1-1; D unclear. Germline V gene data show CDR1 as SGHRS and CDR2 as YFSETQ. The germline V and J ends were trimmed by 2 bases and 7 bases, with 15 bases remaining between them. The CDR3 contains 14 residues. CDR3 in DNA: TGCGCCAGCAGCTTAAAACAGCCAGAGGGTGAAGCTTTCTTT. This codes for CASSLKQPEGEAFF.

A single count supports this clone. This chain joins TRBV6-5 and TRBJ1-1; D gene ambiguous. CDR3 length: 14 amino acids. V gave up 0 bases and J gave up 10 bases, with 15 bases separating them. CDR1 is MNHEY, CDR2 SVGAGI, per germline. Here the CDR3 reads CASSYSSGQSGAFF. In DNA, the CDR3 is TGTGCCAGCAGTTACTCTAGTGGGCAGTCTGGAGCTTTCTTT.

This chain links TRBV6-5 with TRBJ2-3; the match to TRBD1 covers 7 bases. The CDR3 has 14 amino acids. Germline V gives CDR1 MNHEY, CDR2 SVGAGI. J was trimmed by 6 bases and V by 6 bases; bases with no gene match: 9. This CDR3 is CASSGQGVSDTQYF. The CDR3 DNA reads as TGTGCCAGCAGCGGCCAGGGGGTCTCGGATACGCAGTATTTT.

The table lists this clone with a count of one. The chain carries TRBV30 and TRBJ1-5; D unresolved. Trimming pared 1 base from V and 0 bases from J, leaving 4 bases between. From germline, CDR1 is GTSNPN and CDR2 SVGIG (reference sequence). The CDR3 loop spans 13 amino acids. The CDR3 spells CAWSGHSNQPQHF. The CDR3 DNA sequence: TGTGCCTGGAGTGGACATAGCAATCAGCCCCAGCATTTT.

This chain connects TRBV7-6 to TRBJ2-7; D is unclear. Germline loops: CDR1 SGHVS, CDR2 FNYEAQ. The CDR3 has 15 residues. The germline V and J ends were trimmed by 1 base and 6 bases, with 16 bases remaining between them. The CDR3, as DNA: TGTGCCAGCAGCTTAGACGTACTTCGGGTGGGCGAGCAGTACTTC. Amino acids: CASSLDVLRVGEQYF.

V gene TRBV10-3 combines with J gene TRBJ2-2, with D tentatively TRBD1 (5 bases). The CDR3 runs to 15 residues. V dropped 9 bases and J dropped 0 bases, with 14 bases sitting between them. Germline V gene lookup returns CDR1 ENHRY and CDR2 SYGVKD. The chain's CDR3 is CAIGERQTNTGELFF. The DNA of the CDR3 is TGTGCCATAGGGGAAAGACAGACGAACACCGGGGAGCTGTTTTTT.

The chain recombines TRBV19 with TRBJ2-5; weak D call: TRBD2 (6 bases). CDR1 is LNHDA and CDR2 is SQIVND in the germline V gene (reference sequence). V lost 5 bases to trimming and J lost 4 bases, with 20 bases between them. CDR3 size: 16 residues. CDR3: CASSARAQGGIETQYF. CDR3 in DNA: TGTGCCAGTAGTGCCCGGGCCCAGGGAGGTATAGAGACCCAGTACTTC.

This chain joins TRBV9 and TRBJ2-3, with 9 positions matching TRBD1. Germline lookup yields CDR1 SGDLS and CDR2 YYNGEE. The CDR3 length is 16 residues. V dropped 5 bases and J dropped 4; count of bases not matched to a gene: 11. In DNA form, the CDR3 reads TGTGCCAGCAGTTTAGAGGGGACAGGGAAGGCAGATACGCAGTATTTT. This sequence encodes CASSLEGTGKADTQYF.

The chain couples TRBV5-6 to TRBJ2-5; 11 bases align to TRBD2. Germline loops: CDR1 SGHDT, CDR2 YYEEEE. Germline trimming cut 2 bases from V and 2 bases from J; bases unmatched to any gene: 11. The CDR3 has 18 amino acids. CDR3 DNA: TGTGCCAGCAGCTTCCCCGGGCTAGCGGGAGGACAACAAGAGACCCAGTACTTC. This codes for CASSFPGLAGGQQETQYF.

This clone was detected a few times. This chain joins TRBV11-2 and TRBJ2-1; 8 nucleotides agree with TRBD2. The germline CDR1 and CDR2 sequences are SGHAT and FQNNGV. The V segment lost 7 bases and the J segment 5 bases; nucleotides outside the gene matches: 4. The CDR3 spans 13 residues. This chain's CDR3 is CASMGLGHNEQFF. DNA of the CDR3: TGTGCCAGCATGGGACTAGGGCACAATGAGCAGTTCTTC.

The V and J genes are TRBV5-6 and TRBJ1-2; D gene uncertain. Germline CDR1 is SGHDT and CDR2 is YYEEEE. V was pared by 0 bases and J by 0 bases, with 9 bases between. The CDR3 sequence is 15 residues long. The CDR3 coding sequence is TGTGCCAGCAGCTTGGGCGGCGAAGCTAACTATGGCTACACCTTC. The encoded protein is CASSLGGEANYGYTF.

The rearrangement links TRBV5-8 to TRBJ2-1, with 7 bases identical to TRBD2. The length of the CDR3 is 15 residues. V shed 7 bases and J 5 bases; nucleotides not matched to a gene: 12. The V gene's germline CDR1 is SGHTS and CDR2 YDEGEE. The CDR3 nucleotides read TGTGCCAGCCCCTCGCCAGCGGGGACCAACAATGAGCAGTTCTTC. Its translation: CASPSPAGTNNEQFF.

V usage is TRBV7-2 and J usage is TRBJ1-4; D might be TRBD1 (5 bases). Germline V CDR1 and CDR2: SGHTA, FQGNSA. The CDR3 is 14 residues long. V was trimmed by 2 bases and J by 7 bases, leaving 11 bases between them. CDR3 nucleotide sequence: TGTGCCAGCAGCTTACGGGCAGGGCCTGAAAAACTGTTTTTT. It encodes CASSLRAGPEKLFF.

This sequence joins TRBV27 and TRBJ2-7; 7 bases match TRBD2. The germline CDR1 and CDR2 sequences are MNHEY and SMNVEV (reference sequence). The CDR3 spans 15 residues. Trimming removed 5 bases from V and 0 bases from J; junction bases left unmatched: 7. The CDR3 region is CASSNQGGSSYEQYF. For the CDR3, the DNA is TGTGCCAGCAGTAACCAAGGCGGGAGCTCCTACGAGCAGTACTTC.

V is TRBV5-1 and J is TRBJ1-1; D possibly corresponds to TRBD1 (5 bases). V was trimmed by 2 bases and J by 4 bases, leaving 9 bases between them. CDR1 is SGHRS and CDR2 is YFSETQ in the germline V gene. CDR3 length: 13 residues. CDR3 protein: CASSLTGGTEAFF. Written as DNA, the CDR3 is TGCGCCAGCAGCTTAACCGGGGGCACTGAAGCTTTCTTT.

The V gene is TRBV27, the J gene TRBJ1-4; the match to TRBD1 covers 7 bases. Germline CDR1 reads MNHEY; CDR2 reads SMNVEV (reference sequence). Trimming cost V 4 bases and J 4 bases; bases outside gene matches: 6. The CDR3 totals 15 residues. The CDR3 DNA sequence: TGTGCCAGCAGTTCCTCGACAGGGATTAATGAAAAACTGTTTTTT. It specifies CASSSSTGINEKLFF.

V usage is TRBV29-1 and J usage is TRBJ1-2, with a possible D match to TRBD1 (5 bases). CDR1 SQVTM and CDR2 ANQGSEA come from the germline V gene. The CDR3 consists of 11 residues. The V and J ends lost 4 bases and 6 bases respectively, with 9 bases between them. The CDR3, as DNA: TGCAGCGTTGTTGGAGGGGATGGCTACACCTTC. It encodes CSVVGGDGYTF.

The chain joins TRBV5-4 to TRBJ1-2; tentatively, D is TRBD1 (6 bases). The V and J ends lost 2 bases and 7 bases respectively, with 12 bases between them. Per the germline V gene, CDR1 is SGHNT and CDR2 is YYREEE (reference sequence). The CDR3 sequence is 13 residues long. CDR3 region: CASSLAGVRGYTF. The DNA for the CDR3 is TGTGCCAGCAGCTTAGCAGGGGTGCGTGGCTACACCTTC. Full variable domain (rest looked up from reference TRBV5-4 and TRBJ1-2): ETGVTQSPTHLIKTRGQQVTLRCSSQSGHNTVSWYQQALGQGPQFIFQYYREEENGRGNFPPRFSGLQFPNYSSELNVNALELDDSALYLCASSLAGVRGYTFGSGTRLTVV.

The chain couples TRBV7-3 to TRBJ1-6, with 12 bases that match TRBD1. This CDR3 has 19 amino acids. Germline CDR1 reads SGHTA; CDR2 reads FQGTGA. The J segment lost 10 bases and the V segment lost 0 bases, leaving 13 bases of the junction unmatched. The CDR3: CASSLTGQGAQVESSPLHF. Written as DNA, the CDR3 is TGTGCCAGCAGCTTAACGGGACAGGGGGCGCAGGTGGAGTCCTCACCCCTCCACTTT.

This clone was detected only once. The chain joins TRBV19 to TRBJ1-5, with 8 bases lining up with TRBD1. This CDR3 is built from 16 residues. The J segment lost 4 bases and the V segment lost 8 bases, leaving 13 bases of the junction unmatched. Germline V gene lookup returns CDR1 LNHDA and CDR2 SQIVND (reference sequence). The CDR3 sequence is CASRTGTPLPNQPQHF. The DNA for the CDR3 is TGTGCCAGTCGGACAGGGACCCCGCTCCCTAATCAGCCCCAGCATTTT.

The rearrangement joins TRBV6-6 to TRBJ1-4, with D possibly TRBD1 on 6 matching bases. With 4 bases removed from V and 6 bases from J, the gap between germline ends came to 15 bases. The CDR3 is 15 amino acids. Germline loops: CDR1 MNHNY, CDR2 SVGAGI (reference sequence). This CDR3 reads CASSWIGTTDEKLFF. The CDR3 DNA is TGTGCCAGCAGTTGGATCGGGACAACCGATGAAAAACTGTTTTTT.

The rearrangement uses TRBV9 and TRBJ2-1, with TRBD2 matching over 10 bases. Germline trimming cut 2 bases from V and 0 bases from J; bases unmatched to any gene: 17. The CDR3 runs to 21 residues. Per the germline V gene, CDR1 is SGDLS and CDR2 is YYNGEE. CDR3 coding DNA: TGTGCCAGCAGCGTTCGACAGGTATTAGCGGGAGGCTCACTCTCCTACAATGAGCAGTTCTTC. Translated: CASSVRQVLAGGSLSYNEQFF.

This chain's CDR3 is CAWSTTPNQPQHF. DNA for the CDR3: TGTGCCTGGAGTACTACCCCAAATCAGCCCCAGCATTTT. The chain links TRBV30 to TRBJ1-5; unclear D gene. The germline V and J ends were trimmed by 2 bases and 4 bases, with 9 bases remaining between them. This CDR3 spans 13 amino acids. Per the germline V gene, CDR1 is GTSNPN and CDR2 is SVGIG (reference sequence).

The rearrangement links TRBV5-4 to TRBJ2-2; 7 bases are a match to TRBD1. The V and J ends lost 2 bases and 1 base, in that order; junction bases with no gene match: 8. The CDR3 covers 17 residues. Germline CDR1 is SGHNT and CDR2 is YYREEE (reference sequence). CDR3 nucleotides: TGTGCCAGCAGCTTCATCTTCGGACAGGAGAACACCGGGGAGCTGTTTTTT. Translating it yields CASSFIFGQENTGELFF.

The CDR3 region is CASSPSSSNEQYF. The CDR3 DNA follows: TGTGCCAGCAGCCCTAGTTCGAGCAACGAGCAGTACTTC. The rearrangement uses TRBV5-6 and TRBJ2-7; D is uncertain. There are 13 residues in the CDR3. In germline, CDR1 is SGHDT, CDR2 YYEEEE. The V gene lost 4 bases and the J gene lost 5 bases, with 13 bases spanning the gap.

The rearrangement uses TRBV5-6 and TRBJ2-5; D is ambiguous. CDR3 size: 14 residues. From germline, CDR1 is SGHDT and CDR2 YYEEEE. Trimming removed 2 bases at V and 2 bases at J, with 10 bases between. CDR3 region: CASSLARLQETQYF. CDR3 sequence (DNA): TGTGCCAGCAGCTTAGCCCGTCTACAAGAGACCCAGTACTTC.

This clone was recorded once. V and J are TRBV6-5 and TRBJ2-5; a weak D match, TRBD2 (5 bases). Trimming took off 2 bases at V and 7 bases at J, with 14 bases between the two ends. CDR1 is MNHEY and CDR2 is SVGAGI in the germline V gene. CDR3 size: 14 residues. The CDR3 sequence: CASSYSSVSGTQYF. The CDR3 DNA reads as TGTGCCAGCAGTTACAGTTCTGTCAGCGGGACCCAGTACTTC.

The chain uses TRBV2 and TRBJ2-6, with 7 positions matching TRBD2. Germline trimming cut 6 bases from V and 2 bases from J; bases unmatched to any gene: 13. Germline V lookup: CDR1 SNHLY, CDR2 FYNNEI. The CDR3 has 18 residues. CDR3 coding DNA: TGTGCCAGCAGGGGTAAGACTAGCAAGCTCACTGGGGCCAACGTCCTGACTTTC. Amino acids: CASRGKTSKLTGANVLTF.

The chain carries TRBV7-3 and TRBJ2-1, with 12 bases lining up with TRBD2. With V trimmed by 4 bases and J by 8 bases, 3 bases remained unmatched. In germline, CDR1 is SGHTA, CDR2 FQGTGA. The CDR3 sequence is 14 residues long. CDR3 DNA sequence: TGTGCCAGCAGCTCTAGCGGGGGGGTAGATGAGCAGTTCTTC. Protein sequence: CASSSSGGVDEQFF.

The V and J genes are TRBV25-1 and TRBJ1-1; D unresolved. The V end was cut by 2 bases, the J end by 1 base, with 5 bases between. Germline V CDR1 and CDR2: MGHDK, SYGVNS. The CDR3 loop spans 13 amino acids. CDR3 DNA sequence: TGTGCCAGCAGTGAACTCAGGAACACTGAAGCTTTCTTT. This translates into CASSELRNTEAFF.

This clone appeared once. V gene TRBV29-1 combines with J gene TRBJ2-2; TRBD1 agrees at 8 bases. Germline CDR1 SQVTM, CDR2 ANQGSEA. This CDR3 is 14 amino acids long. The trim removed 6 bases at V and 6 bases at J, leaving 9 bases unmatched. As DNA, the CDR3 is TGCAGCGTCGCTGGACAGGGAAGGGCCGGGGAGCTGTTTTTT. Translating gives CSVAGQGRAGELFF.